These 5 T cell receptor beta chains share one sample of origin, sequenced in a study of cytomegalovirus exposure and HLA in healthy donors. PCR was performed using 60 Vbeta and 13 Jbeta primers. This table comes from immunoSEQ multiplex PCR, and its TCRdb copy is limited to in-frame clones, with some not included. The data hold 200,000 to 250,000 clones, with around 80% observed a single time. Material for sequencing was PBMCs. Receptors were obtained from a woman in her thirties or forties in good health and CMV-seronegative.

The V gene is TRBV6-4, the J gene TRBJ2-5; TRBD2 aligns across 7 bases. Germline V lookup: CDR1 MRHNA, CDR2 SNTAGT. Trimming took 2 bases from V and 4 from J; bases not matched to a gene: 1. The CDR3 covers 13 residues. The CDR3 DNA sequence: TGTGCCAGCAGTGACGTAGCGGGAGAGACCCAGTACTTC. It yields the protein CASSDVAGETQYF.

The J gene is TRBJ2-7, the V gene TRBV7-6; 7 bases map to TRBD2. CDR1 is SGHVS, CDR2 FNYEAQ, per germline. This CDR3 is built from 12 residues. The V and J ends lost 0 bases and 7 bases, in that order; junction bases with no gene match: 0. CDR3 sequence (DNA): TGTGCCAGCAGCTTAGCCGGGGGGGAGCAGTACTTC. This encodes CASSLAGGEQYF.

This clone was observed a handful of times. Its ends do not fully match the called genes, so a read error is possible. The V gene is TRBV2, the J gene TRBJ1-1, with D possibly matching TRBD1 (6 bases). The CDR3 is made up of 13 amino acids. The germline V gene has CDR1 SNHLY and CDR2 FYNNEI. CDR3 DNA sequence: TGTGCCAGCAGTGAAGCGTTTGTCAGGGGATCGACATTT. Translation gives CASSEAFVRGSTF.

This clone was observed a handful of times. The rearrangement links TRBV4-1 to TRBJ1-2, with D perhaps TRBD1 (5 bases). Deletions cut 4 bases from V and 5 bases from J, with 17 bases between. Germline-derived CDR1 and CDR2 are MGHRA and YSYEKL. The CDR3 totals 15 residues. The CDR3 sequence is CASSRHPMTVYGYTF. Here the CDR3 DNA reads TGCGCCAGCAGCCGACACCCAATGACAGTTTATGGCTACACCTTC.

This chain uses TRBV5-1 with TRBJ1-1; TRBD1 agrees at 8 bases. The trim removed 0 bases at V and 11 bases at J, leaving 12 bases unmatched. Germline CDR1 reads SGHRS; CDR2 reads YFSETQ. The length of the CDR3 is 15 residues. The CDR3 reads CASSLVPLPRGLAFF. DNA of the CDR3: TGCGCCAGCAGCTTGGTCCCCCTCCCCAGGGGGCTGGCTTTCTTT.